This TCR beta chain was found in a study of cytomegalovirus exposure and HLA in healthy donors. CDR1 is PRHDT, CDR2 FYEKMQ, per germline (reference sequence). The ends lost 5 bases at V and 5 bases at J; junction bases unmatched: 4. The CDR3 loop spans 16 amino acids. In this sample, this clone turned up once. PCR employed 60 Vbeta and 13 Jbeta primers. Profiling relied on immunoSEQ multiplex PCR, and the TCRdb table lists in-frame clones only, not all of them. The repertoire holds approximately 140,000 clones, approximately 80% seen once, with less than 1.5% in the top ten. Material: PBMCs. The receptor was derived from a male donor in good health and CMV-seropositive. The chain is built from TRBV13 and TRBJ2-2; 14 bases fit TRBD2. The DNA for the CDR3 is TGTGCCAGCAGCCAGGGACTAGCGGGAGTGACCGGGGAGCTGTTTTTT. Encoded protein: CASSQGLAGVTGELFF.